The subject of this entry is one TCR beta chain. Its cognate antigen has yet to be identified. No base quality values were provided; no much bigger clone lies one nucleotide off. Interpreted using the paper, the time point label stands for: baseline before first vaccination. Vaccinee samples were obtained from the UK trials COV001 and COV002, which included a single-blind randomized controlled phase 2/3 trial of AZD1222 (ChAdOx1 nCoV-19) in healthy adults. For TCRbeta chain sequencing, PBMC samples from trial participants were taken at day 0 and at day 28 after the second dose. V was cut back by 4 bases and J by 4 bases, leaving a gap of 16 bases between them. The CDR3 spans 15 residues, from the cysteine through the phenylalanine. Here the CDR3 DNA is all that survives: 45 bases in frame from base 1. CDR1 and CDR2, looked up from the germline V gene, are SGHTA and FQGTGA. The CDR3 regions of human TCRbeta chains were subjected to immunosequencing. In the source study's methods: TCRs in the repertoires were matched against a reference library of SARS-CoV-2-specific TCRs that had been generated with the MIRA antigen-specificity platform. Breadth was defined as the fraction of unique TCRs that were SARS-CoV-2-associated. Depth was defined as the fraction of total T cells that were SARS-CoV-2-associated. Using the MIRA data, every spike-specific TCR was mapped to the spike region that the TCR reacted to and assigned to either a CD4 or a CD8 class. Log10-transformed breadth and depth values were compared by one-way ANOVA with Sidak's multiple comparisons tests. TCRdb provides this immuneACCESS table in a form limited to in-frame rearrangements. Some clones are lacking; in checked studies, under half of them reflect an unresolved V gene, and why the rest are absent is not known. The V and J calls and the clone size are those of that table, but D and trimming were determined from the DNA. Counted in this sample were approximately 100,000 clones; roughly nine tenths of them appeared once. Of the sample, roughly 1.2% is held by the ten largest clones.

The record originates from a study of T cell responses to AZD1222 COVID-19 vaccine (TCRdb year 2021). For the study in its entirety: AZD1222 recipients with second doses at about 4 weeks or about 12 weeks were pooled, because spike-specific TCR depth and breadth did not differ between schedules. Trial participants were enrolled by age into 18-55, 56-69 and 70-plus year subgroups, with roughly 150, 30 and 60 TCR-sequenced participants respectively. TCR sequencing covered some 250 trial participants: nearly 210 given two doses of AZD1222 and 26 given two doses of MenACWY control vaccine.

Overall results and qualifications from the work: Epitopes outside the regions mutated in the B.1.351 and B.1.1.7 variants were reportedly recognized by nearly half of the unique spike-specific TCRs. Vaccine-associated CD4 TCRs spanned the whole spike protein, with dominant responses in regions 160-218 and 743-854. In the small 56-69-year group, the increase in depth fell short of significance, most likely because of low power. Because no day 14 peak-response samples were available, repertoires were characterized only after the peak T cell response. Conclusions about previously exposed vaccinees are limited, since just five or six AZD1222 recipients were seropositive for SARS-CoV-2 at baseline. Spike-specific TCR breadth and depth rose significantly after two AZD1222 doses compared with day 0 and with MenACWY recipients. Most participants were white British and females outnumbered males, and the authors suggested that clonal diversity may have been underestimated.

This material consisted of peripheral blood, taken on day 0 of AZD1222 vaccination. Here the chain combines TRBV7-3 and TRBJ2-5; the D call is possibly TRBD1 or TRBD2, each sharing 6 bases. The receptor's source is an adult in good health. Read as DNA, the sequence is TGTGCCAGCAGCTCGACGGGGGCGAGCCGAGAGACCCAGTACTTC. Translated, it reads CASSSTGASRETQYF. With all but the CDR3 taken from the reference TRBV7-3 and TRBJ2-5 genes, the full variable domain is: GAGVSQTPSNKVTEKGKYVELRCDPISGHTALYWYRQSLGQGPEFLIYFQGTGAADDSGLPNDRFFAVRPEGSVSTLKIQRTERGDSAVYLCASSSTGASRETQYFGPGTRLLVL.